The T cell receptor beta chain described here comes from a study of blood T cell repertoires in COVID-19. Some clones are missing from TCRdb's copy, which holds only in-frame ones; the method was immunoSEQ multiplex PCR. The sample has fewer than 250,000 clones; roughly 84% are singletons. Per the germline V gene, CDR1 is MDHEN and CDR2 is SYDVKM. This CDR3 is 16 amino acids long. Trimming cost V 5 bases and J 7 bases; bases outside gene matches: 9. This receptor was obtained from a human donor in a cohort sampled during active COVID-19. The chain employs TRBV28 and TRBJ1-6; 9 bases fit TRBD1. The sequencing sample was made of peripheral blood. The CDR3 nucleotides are TGTGCCAGCAGTCCACCCGGACAGGGGAGGAATTCACCCCTCCACTTT. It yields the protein CASSPPGQGRNSPLHF. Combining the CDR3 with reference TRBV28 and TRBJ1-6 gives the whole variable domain DVKVTQSSRYLVKRTGEKVFLECVQDMDHENMFWYRQDPGLGLRLIYFSYDVKMKEKGDIPEGYSVSREKKERFSLILESASTNQTSMYLCASSPPGQGRNSPLHFGNGTRLTVT.